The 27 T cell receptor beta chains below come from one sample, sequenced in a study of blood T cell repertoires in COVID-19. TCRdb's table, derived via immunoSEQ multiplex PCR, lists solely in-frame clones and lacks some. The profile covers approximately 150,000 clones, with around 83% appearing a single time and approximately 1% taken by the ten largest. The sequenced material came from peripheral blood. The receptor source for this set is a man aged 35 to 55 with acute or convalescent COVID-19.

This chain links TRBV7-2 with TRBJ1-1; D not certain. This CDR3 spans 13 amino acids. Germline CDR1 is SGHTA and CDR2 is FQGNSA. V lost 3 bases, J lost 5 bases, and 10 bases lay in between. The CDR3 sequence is CASSFRVFTEAFF. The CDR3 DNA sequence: TGTGCCAGCAGCTTTAGAGTATTTACTGAAGCTTTCTTT.

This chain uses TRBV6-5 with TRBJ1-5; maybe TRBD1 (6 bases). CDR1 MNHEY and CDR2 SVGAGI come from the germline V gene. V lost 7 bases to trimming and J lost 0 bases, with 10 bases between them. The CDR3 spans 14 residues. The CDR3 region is CASKIQGSNQPQHF. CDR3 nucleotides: TGTGCCAGCAAAATACAGGGTAGCAATCAGCCCCAGCATTTT.

The CDR3 DNA is TGTGCCAGCAGCTCTTTAGGGGGAGACTATGGCTACACCTTC. This encodes CASSSLGGDYGYTF. This sequence joins TRBV7-9 and TRBJ1-2, with D perhaps matching TRBD1 (6 bases). CDR3 size: 14 residues. CDR1 and CDR2 (germline): SEHNR, FQNEAQ (reference sequence). V was cut by 4 bases and J by 3 bases, with 12 bases left in between. Complete variable domain (other parts from reference TRBV7-9 and TRBJ1-2): DTGVSQNPRHKITKRGQNVTFRCDPISEHNRLYWYRQTLGQGPEFLTYFQNEAQLEKSRLLSDRFSAERPKGSFSTLEIQRTEQGDSAMYLCASSSLGGDYGYTFGSGTRLTVV.

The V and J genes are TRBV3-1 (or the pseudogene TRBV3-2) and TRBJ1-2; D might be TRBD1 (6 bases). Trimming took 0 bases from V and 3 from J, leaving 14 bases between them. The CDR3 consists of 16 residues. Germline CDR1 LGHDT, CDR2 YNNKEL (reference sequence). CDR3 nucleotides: TGTGCCAGCAGCCAAGATGCGGACAGAGCTTACTATGGCTACACCTTC. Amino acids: CASSQDADRAYYGYTF.

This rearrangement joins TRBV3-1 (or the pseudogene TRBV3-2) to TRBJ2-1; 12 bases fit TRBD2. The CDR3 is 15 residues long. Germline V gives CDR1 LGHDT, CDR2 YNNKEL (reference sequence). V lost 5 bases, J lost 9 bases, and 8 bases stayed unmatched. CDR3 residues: CASSSTSGGSGEQFF. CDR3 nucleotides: TGTGCCAGCAGCTCGACTAGCGGGGGATCGGGTGAGCAGTTCTTC.

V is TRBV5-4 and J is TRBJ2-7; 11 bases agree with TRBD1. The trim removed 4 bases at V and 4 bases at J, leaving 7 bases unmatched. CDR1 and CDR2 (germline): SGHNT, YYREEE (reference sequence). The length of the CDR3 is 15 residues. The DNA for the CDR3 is TGTGCCAGCAGCACCGGGACAGGGGGTCTTTACGAGCAGTACTTC. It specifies CASSTGTGGLYEQYF.

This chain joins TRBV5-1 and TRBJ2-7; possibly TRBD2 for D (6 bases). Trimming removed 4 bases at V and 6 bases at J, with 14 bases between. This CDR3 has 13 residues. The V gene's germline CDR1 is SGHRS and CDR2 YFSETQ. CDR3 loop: CASSLPGGFEQYF. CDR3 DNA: TGCGCCAGCAGCCTTCCCGGGGGTTTCGAGCAGTACTTC.

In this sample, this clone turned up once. The CDR3 region is CASSLGGTSGSYEQYF. In DNA, the CDR3 is TGTGCCAGCAGCTTGGGGGGGACTAGCGGGAGCTACGAGCAGTACTTC. This chain uses TRBV5-5 with TRBJ2-7, with TRBD2 matching 14 bases. This CDR3 has 16 amino acids. The V segment lost 0 bases and the J segment 3 bases; nucleotides outside the gene matches: 2. Germline assignment: CDR1 SGHKS and CDR2 YYEKEE (reference sequence).

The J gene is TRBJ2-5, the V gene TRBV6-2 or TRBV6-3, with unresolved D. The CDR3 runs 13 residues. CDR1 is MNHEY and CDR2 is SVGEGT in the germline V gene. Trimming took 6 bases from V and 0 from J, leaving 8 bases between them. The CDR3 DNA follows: TGTGCCAGCAGCTCCCAGTACCAAGAGACCCAGTACTTC. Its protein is CASSSQYQETQYF.

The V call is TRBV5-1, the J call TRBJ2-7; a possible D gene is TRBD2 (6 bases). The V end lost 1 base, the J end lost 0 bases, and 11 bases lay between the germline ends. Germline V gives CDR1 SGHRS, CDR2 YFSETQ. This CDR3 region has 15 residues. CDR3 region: CASSLTSKVSYEQYF. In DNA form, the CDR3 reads TGCGCCAGCAGCTTGACTAGCAAGGTCTCCTACGAGCAGTACTTC.

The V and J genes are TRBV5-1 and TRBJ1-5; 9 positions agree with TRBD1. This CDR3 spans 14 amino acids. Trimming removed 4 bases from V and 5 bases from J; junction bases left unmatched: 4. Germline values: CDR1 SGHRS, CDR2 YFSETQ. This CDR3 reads CASSPGTGHQPQHF. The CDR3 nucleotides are TGCGCCAGCAGCCCCGGGACAGGGCATCAGCCCCAGCATTTT. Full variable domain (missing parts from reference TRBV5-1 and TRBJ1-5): KAGVTQTPRYLIKTRGQQVTLSCSPISGHRSVSWYQQTPGQGLQFLFEYFSETQRNKGNFPGRFSGRQFSNSRSEMNVSTLELGDSALYLCASSPGTGHQPQHFGDGTRLSIL.

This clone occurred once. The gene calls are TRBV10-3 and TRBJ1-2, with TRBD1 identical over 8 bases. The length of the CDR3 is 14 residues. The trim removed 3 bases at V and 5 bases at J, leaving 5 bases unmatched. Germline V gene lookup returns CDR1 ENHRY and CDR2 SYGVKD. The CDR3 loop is CAISDQGAGYGYTF. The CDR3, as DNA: TGTGCCATCAGTGATCAGGGGGCCGGGTATGGCTACACCTTC.

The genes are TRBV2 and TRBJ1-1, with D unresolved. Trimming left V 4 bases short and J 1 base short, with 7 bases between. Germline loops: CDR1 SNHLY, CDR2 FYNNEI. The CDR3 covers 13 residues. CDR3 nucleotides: TGTGCCAGCAGTGGTGGAGGGAACACTGAAGCTTTCTTT. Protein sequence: CASSGGGNTEAFF. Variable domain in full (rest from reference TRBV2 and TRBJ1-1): EPEVTQTPSHQVTQMGQEVILRCVPISNHLYFYWYRQILGQKVEFLVSFYNNEISEKSEIFDDQFSVERPDGSNFTLKIRSTKLEDSAMYFCASSGGGNTEAFFGQGTRLTVV.

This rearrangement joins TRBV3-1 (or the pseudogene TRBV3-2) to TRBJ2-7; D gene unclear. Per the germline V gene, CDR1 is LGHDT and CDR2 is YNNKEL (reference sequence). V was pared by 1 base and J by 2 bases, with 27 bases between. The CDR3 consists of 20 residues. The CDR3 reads CASSQVVFSRPNTAPYEQYF. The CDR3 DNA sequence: TGTGCCAGCAGCCAAGTTGTGTTCAGCAGGCCTAATACGGCTCCCTACGAGCAGTACTTC.

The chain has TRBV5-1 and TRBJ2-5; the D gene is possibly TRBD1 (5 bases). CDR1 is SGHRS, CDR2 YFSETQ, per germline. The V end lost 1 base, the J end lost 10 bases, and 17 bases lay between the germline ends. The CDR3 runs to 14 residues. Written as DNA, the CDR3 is TGCGCCAGCAGCTTGCAGGGAAGGATACAGAACCAGTACTTC. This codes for CASSLQGRIQNQYF. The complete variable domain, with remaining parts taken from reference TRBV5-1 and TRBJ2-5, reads KAGVTQTPRYLIKTRGQQVTLSCSPISGHRSVSWYQQTPGQGLQFLFEYFSETQRNKGNFPGRFSGRQFSNSRSEMNVSTLELGDSALYLCASSLQGRIQNQYFGPGTRLLVL.

This chain's CDR3 is CASSVWAQRSSYNEQFF. CDR3 nucleotide sequence: TGTGCCAGCAGCGTATGGGCCCAGCGGAGCTCCTACAATGAGCAGTTCTTC. V usage is TRBV9 and J usage is TRBJ2-1, with D possibly matching TRBD2 (5 bases). V lost 1 base and J 0 bases, leaving 14 bases between the germline ends. This CDR3 region has 17 residues. Germline values: CDR1 SGDLS, CDR2 YYNGEE.

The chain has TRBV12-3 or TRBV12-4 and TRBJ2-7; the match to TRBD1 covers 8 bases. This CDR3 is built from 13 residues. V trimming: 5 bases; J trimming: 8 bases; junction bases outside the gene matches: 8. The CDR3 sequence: CASSPFGQGKQYF. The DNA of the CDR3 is TGTGCCAGCAGTCCTTTTGGACAGGGCAAGCAGTACTTC.

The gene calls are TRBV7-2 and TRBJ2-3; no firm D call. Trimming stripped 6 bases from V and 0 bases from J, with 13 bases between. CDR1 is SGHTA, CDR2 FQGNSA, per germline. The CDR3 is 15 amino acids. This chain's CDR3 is CASSFRRGSTDTQYF. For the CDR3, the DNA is TGTGCCAGCAGTTTTAGGAGAGGAAGCACAGATACGCAGTATTTT.

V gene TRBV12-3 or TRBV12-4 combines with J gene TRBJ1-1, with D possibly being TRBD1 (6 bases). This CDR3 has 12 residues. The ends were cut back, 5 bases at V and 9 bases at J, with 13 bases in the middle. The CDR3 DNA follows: TGTGCCAGCAGTGTTGACAGGACCCAAGCTTTCTTT. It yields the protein CASSVDRTQAFF.

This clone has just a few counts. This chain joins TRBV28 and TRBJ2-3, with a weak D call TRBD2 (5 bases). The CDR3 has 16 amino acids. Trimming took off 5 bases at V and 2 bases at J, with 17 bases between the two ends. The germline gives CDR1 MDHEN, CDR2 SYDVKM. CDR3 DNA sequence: TGTGCCAGCAGTGTACTAGGCTTTGGGCTCACAGATACGCAGTATTTT. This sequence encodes CASSVLGFGLTDTQYF.

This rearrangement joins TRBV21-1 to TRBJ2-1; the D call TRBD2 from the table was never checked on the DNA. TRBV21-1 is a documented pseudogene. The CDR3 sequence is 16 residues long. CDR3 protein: CASKSRGGSSYNEQFF. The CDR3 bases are TGTGCCAGCAAGTCTCGGGGGGGAAGCTCCTACAATGAGCAGTTCTTC.

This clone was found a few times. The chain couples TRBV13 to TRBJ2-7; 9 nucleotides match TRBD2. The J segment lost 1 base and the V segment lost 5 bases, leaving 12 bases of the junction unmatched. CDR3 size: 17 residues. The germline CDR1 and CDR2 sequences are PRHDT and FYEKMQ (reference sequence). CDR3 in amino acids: CASSATAGLALSYEQYF. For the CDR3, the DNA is TGTGCCAGCAGCGCCACGGCGGGACTAGCCCTGTCCTACGAGCAGTACTTC.

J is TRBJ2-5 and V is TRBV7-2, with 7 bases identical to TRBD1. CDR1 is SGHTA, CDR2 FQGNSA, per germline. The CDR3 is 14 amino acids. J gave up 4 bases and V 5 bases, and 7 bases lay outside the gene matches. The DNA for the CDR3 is TGTGCCAGCAGCACCCGAGAGGGGGCAGAGACCCAGTACTTC. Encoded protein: CASSTREGAETQYF. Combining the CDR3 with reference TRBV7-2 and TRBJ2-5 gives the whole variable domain GAGVSQSPSNKVTEKGKDVELRCDPISGHTALYWYRQSLGQGLEFLIYFQGNSAPDKSGLPSDRFSAERTGGSVSTLTIQRTQQEDSAVYLCASSTREGAETQYFGPGTRLLVL.

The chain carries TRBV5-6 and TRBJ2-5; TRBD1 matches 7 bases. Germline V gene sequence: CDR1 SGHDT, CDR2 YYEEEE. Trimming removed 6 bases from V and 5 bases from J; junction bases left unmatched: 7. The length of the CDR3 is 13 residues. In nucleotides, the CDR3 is TGTGCCAGCAAGTACAGGGGTGGGGAGACCCAGTACTTC. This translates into CASKYRGGETQYF.

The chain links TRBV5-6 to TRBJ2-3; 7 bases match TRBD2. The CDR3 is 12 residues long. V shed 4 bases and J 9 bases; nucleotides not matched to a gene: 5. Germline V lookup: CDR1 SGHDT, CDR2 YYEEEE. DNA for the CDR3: TGTGCCAGCAGCCCCAAAGCGGGAACGCAGTATTTT. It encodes CASSPKAGTQYF.

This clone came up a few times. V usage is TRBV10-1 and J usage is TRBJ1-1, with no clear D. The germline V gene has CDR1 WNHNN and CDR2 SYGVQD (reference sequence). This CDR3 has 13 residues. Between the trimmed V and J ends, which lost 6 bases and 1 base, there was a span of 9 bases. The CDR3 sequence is CASSETRNTEAFF. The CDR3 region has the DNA TGCGCCAGCAGCGAGACTAGGAACACTGAAGCTTTCTTT.

Here the CDR3 reads CASSSRTGEYTGELFF. CDR3 DNA: TGTGCCAGCAGCTCCCGGACAGGGGAGTACACCGGGGAGCTGTTTTTT. The chain couples TRBV11-3 to TRBJ2-2; the match to TRBD1 covers 9 bases. The V gene's germline CDR1 is SGHNT and CDR2 YENEEA. V shed 4 bases and J 3 bases; nucleotides not matched to a gene: 6. CDR3 length: 16 residues.